The present T cell receptor (beta chain) was sequenced within a study of long-term antiretroviral therapy in people with HIV. As concerns this clone: Its specificity is unknown.

Whole-study findings and limits: It was observed that HIV repertoires exhibited narrower CDR3 length ranges than controls.

The immunoSEQ assay was v3.0, run at survey level. Method: immunoSEQ multiplex PCR; TCRdb's copy keeps in-frame clones and lacks some. The sample records around 30,000 clones, approximately 85% being singletons. V lost 5 bases to trimming and J lost 5 bases, with 10 bases between them. The germline V gene encodes CDR1 LGHNA and CDR2 YNFKEQ. The CDR3 is 12 residues long. The chain couples TRBV4-2 to TRBJ2-7; maybe TRBD1 (5 bases). Sequences were derived from unsorted PBMCs, sampled 3 years after starting antiretroviral therapy. This TCR derives from a man in his forties with HIV. CDR3 nucleotide sequence: TGTGCCAGCAGCTTAGACAGTGACGAGCAGTACTTC. Its translation is CASSLDSDEQYF.